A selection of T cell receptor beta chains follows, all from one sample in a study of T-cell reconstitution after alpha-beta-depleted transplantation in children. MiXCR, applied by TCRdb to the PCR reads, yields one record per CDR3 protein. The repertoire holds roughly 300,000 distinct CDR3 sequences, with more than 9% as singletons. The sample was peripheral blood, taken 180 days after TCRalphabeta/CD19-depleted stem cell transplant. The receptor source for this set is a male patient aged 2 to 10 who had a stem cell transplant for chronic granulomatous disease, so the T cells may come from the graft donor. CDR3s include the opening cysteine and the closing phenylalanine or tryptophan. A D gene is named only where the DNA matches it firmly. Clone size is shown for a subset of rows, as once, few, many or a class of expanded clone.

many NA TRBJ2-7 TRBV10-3 CAISVGSEQYF TGTGCCATCAGTGTAGGGTCCGAGCAGTACTTC
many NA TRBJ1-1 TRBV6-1 CASRFDKNTEAFF TGTGCCAGCAGATTTGACAAAAACACTGAAGCTTTCTTT
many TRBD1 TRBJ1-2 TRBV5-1 CASSTGQGGFGYTF TGCGCCAGCAGCACCGGACAGGGAGGGTTTGGCTACACCTTC
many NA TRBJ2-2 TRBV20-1 CSAAMRRELFF TGCAGTGCCGCCATGCGCAGGGAGCTGTTTTTT
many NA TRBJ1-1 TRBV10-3 CAISDGDGRTEAFF TGTGCCATCAGTGATGGGGATGGACGGACTGAAGCTTTCTTT
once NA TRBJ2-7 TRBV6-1 CASSETGRAHEQYF TGTGCCAGCAGCGAAACAGGGAGGGCCCACGAGCAGTACTTC
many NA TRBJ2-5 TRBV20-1 CSASQDSGTQETQYF TGCAGTGCTAGTCAGGATTCCGGTACTCAAGAGACCCAGTACTTC
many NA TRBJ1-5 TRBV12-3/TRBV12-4 CASSPEDGWNQPQHF TGTGCCAGCAGTCCAGAGGACGGGTGGAATCAGCCCCAGCATTTT
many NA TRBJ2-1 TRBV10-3 CAISEINEQFF TGTGCCATCAGTGAGATCAATGAGCAGTTCTTC
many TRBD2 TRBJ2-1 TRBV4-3 CASSQELGLAGGPSYNEQFF TGCGCCAGCAGCCAAGAATTAGGGCTAGCGGGGGGCCCGTCCTACAATGAGCAGTTCTTC
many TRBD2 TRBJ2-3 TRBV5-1 CASSLAGGPGDTQYF TGCGCCAGCAGCCTAGCGGGAGGGCCGGGGGATACGCAGTATTTT
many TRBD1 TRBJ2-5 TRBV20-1 CSAIGQGAETQYF TGCAGTGCTATAGGACAGGGGGCTGAGACCCAGTACTTC
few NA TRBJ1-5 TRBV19 CASSIDLYGVSNQPQHF TGTGCCAGTAGTATAGATCTATACGGGGTAAGCAATCAGCCCCAGCATTTT
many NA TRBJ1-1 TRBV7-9 CASSLVRENTEAFF TGTGCCAGCAGCTTAGTGCGGGAAAACACTGAAGCTTTCTTT
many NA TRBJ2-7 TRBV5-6 CASSLGRIIYEQYF TGTGCCAGCAGCTTGGGAAGGATAATATACGAGCAGTACTTC
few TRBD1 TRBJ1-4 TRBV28 CACQTGSNEKLFF TGTGCCTGCCAGACAGGGTCTAATGAAAAACTGTTTTTT
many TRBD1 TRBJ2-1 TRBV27 CASIAPFGTGNANEQFF TGTGCCAGCATAGCTCCGTTCGGGACAGGGAATGCCAATGAGCAGTTCTTC
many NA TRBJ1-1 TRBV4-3 CASSRREDTEAFF TGCGCCAGCAGCCGCAGGGAGGATACTGAAGCTTTCTTT
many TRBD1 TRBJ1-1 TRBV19 CASSRDSLNTEAFF TGTGCCAGCAGTAGGGACAGCCTGAACACTGAAGCTTTCTTT
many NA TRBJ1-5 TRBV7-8 CASSLQAVNQPQHF TGTGCCAGCAGCTTACAAGCGGTGAATCAGCCCCAGCATTTT
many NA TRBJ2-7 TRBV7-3 CASSTAWGHEQYF TGTGCCAGCAGCACCGCGTGGGGCCACGAGCAGTACTTC
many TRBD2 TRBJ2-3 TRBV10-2 CASNEAGGNTDTQYF TGCGCCAGCAACGAAGCGGGAGGCAACACAGATACGCAGTATTTT
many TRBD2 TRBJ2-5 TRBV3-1 CASSQDFKMGLASETQYF TGTGCCAGCAGCCAAGATTTTAAAATGGGACTAGCCAGCGAGACCCAGTACTTC
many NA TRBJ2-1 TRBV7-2 CASSFPDFYNEQFF TGTGCCAGCAGCTTCCCGGACTTTTACAATGAGCAGTTCTTC
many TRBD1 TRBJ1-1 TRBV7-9 CASSLFPPQGWNTEAFF TGTGCCAGCAGCTTATTCCCTCCACAGGGGTGGAACACTGAAGCTTTCTTT
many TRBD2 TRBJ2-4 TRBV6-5 CASSYSPVAGGNIQYF TGTGCCAGCAGTTACTCGCCTGTAGCGGGAGGAAACATTCAGTACTTC
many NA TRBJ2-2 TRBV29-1 CSVAGTTNTGELFF TGCAGCGTCGCCGGGACAACGAACACCGGGGAGCTGTTTTTT
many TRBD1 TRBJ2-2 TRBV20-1 CSATYGTGVGTGELFF TGCAGTGCTACCTACGGGACAGGGGTGGGGACCGGGGAGCTGTTTTTT
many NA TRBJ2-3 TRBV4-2 CASSQTDTQYF TGTGCCAGCAGCCAGACAGATACGCAGTATTTT
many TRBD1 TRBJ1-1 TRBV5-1 CASSLEKGGWTEAFF TGCGCCAGCAGCTTGGAGAAAGGGGGCTGGACTGAAGCTTTCTTT
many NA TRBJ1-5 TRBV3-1 CASSQDLVPGQPQHF TGTGCCAGCAGCCAAGATCTAGTCCCTGGTCAGCCCCAGCATTTT
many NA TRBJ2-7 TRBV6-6 CASSYSGAYEQYF TGTGCCAGCAGTTACTCGGGGGCCTACGAGCAGTACTTC
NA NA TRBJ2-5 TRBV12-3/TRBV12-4 CASSFQKTQYF TGTGCCAGCAGTTTTCAGAAGACCCAGTACTTC
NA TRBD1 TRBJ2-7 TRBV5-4 CASSWDRSTYEQYF TGTGCCAGCAGCTGGGACAGGAGCACCTACGAGCAGTACTTC
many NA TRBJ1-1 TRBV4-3 CASSQDPSQESAEAFF TGCGCCAGCAGCCAAGATCCCAGCCAGGAAAGCGCTGAAGCTTTCTTT
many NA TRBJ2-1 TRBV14 CASSRQPEGEQFF TGTGCCAGCAGCCGTCAGCCGGAGGGGGAGCAGTTCTTC
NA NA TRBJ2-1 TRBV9 CASSGDRYNEQFF TGTGCCAGCAGCGGTGACCGATACAATGAGCAGTTCTTC
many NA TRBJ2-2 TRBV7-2 CASSTRTGSGELFF TGTGCCAGCAGCACCCGGACGGGGTCCGGGGAGCTGTTTTTT
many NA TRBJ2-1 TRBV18 CASSPRRGGRDDEQFF TGTGCCAGCTCACCAAGGCGCGGGGGCCGAGACGATGAGCAGTTCTTC
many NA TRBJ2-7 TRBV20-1 CSARYPRQSSYEQYF TGCAGTGCTAGATACCCTCGACAGAGCTCCTACGAGCAGTACTTC
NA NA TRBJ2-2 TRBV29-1 CSIVTNTRELFF TGCAGCATTGTAACGAACACCCGGGAGCTGTTTTTT
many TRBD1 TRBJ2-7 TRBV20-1 CSAPPGTAIPYEQYF TGCAGTGCCCCACCCGGGACAGCGATCCCCTACGAGCAGTACTTC